Presented here are 16 T cell receptor beta chains from one specimen sequenced in a study of T-cell memory formation after mild COVID-19. MiXCR was run by TCRdb on the 5' RACE reads, yielding one entry per CDR3 protein. The data show some 300,000 distinct CDR3 sequences, with roughly a fifth seen just once and more than 20% held by the top ten. Material for sequencing was PBMCs or a T cell subset sorted from them (not recorded which). The receptors come from a young man who had mild COVID-19 (a few samples of this study predate the infection). Cell type and time point are not known.

There are many counts of this clonotype. The chain combines TRBV6-2 or TRBV6-3 with TRBJ2-1, with D possibly being TRBD1 (6 bases). Deletions cut 1 base from V and 4 bases from J, with 14 bases between. CDR1 and CDR2 from the germline V gene are MNHEY and SVGEGT. This CDR3 is built from 16 residues. The CDR3 DNA is TGTGCCAGCAGTTACTGGTCTGGGACAAAGTACAATGAGCAGTTCTTC. Protein sequence: CASSYWSGTKYNEQFF.

This clonotype was counted only a few times. The V gene is TRBV7-2, the J gene TRBJ1-6, with D possibly matching TRBD1 (6 bases). This CDR3 region has 16 residues. Germline V lookup: CDR1 SGHTA, CDR2 FQGNSA. V was trimmed by 4 bases and J by 4 bases, leaving 14 bases between them. CDR3 in amino acids: CASSSPGQIYNSPLHF. The CDR3 DNA sequence: TGTGCCAGCAGCTCCCCGGGACAAATTTATAATTCACCCCTCCACTTT. Drawing the rest from reference TRBV7-2 and TRBJ1-6, the complete variable domain is GAGVSQSPSNKVTEKGKDVELRCDPISGHTALYWYRQSLGQGLEFLIYFQGNSAPDKSGLPSDRFSAERTGGSVSTLTIQRTQQEDSAVYLCASSSPGQIYNSPLHFGNGTRLTVT.

There are many counts of this clonotype. The chain couples TRBV7-8 to TRBJ2-1; D is undetermined. The CDR3 has 11 residues. Trimming pared 3 bases from V and 15 bases from J, leaving 12 bases between. Germline lookup yields CDR1 SGHVS and CDR2 FQNEAQ. CDR3 in DNA: TGTGCCAGCAGCTTCCTTTTTCTCTGGTTCTTC. This translates into CASSFLFLWFF.

The chain employs TRBV25-1 and TRBJ2-5, with D hard to call. Germline lookup yields CDR1 MGHDK and CDR2 SYGVNS. Trimming took 7 bases from V and 5 from J, leaving 14 bases between them. The CDR3 has 13 residues. DNA for the CDR3: TGTGCCAGCACCCACGCGTCTGAGGAGACCCAGTACTTC. Amino acids: CASTHASEETQYF.

This sequence joins TRBV5-1 and TRBJ2-1; 7 nucleotides agree with TRBD2. The CDR3 runs 15 residues. Looked up from germline, CDR1 is SGHRS and CDR2 is YFSETQ. V trimming: 4 bases; J trimming: 4 bases; junction bases outside the gene matches: 8. DNA of the CDR3: TGCGCCAGCAGCGCTAATAGCGGGCAATACAATGAGCAGTTCTTC. Its protein is CASSANSGQYNEQFF. Filled out from reference TRBV5-1 and TRBJ2-1, the complete variable domain reads KAGVTQTPRYLIKTRGQQVTLSCSPISGHRSVSWYQQTPGQGLQFLFEYFSETQRNKGNFPGRFSGRQFSNSRSEMNVSTLELGDSALYLCASSANSGQYNEQFFGPGTRLTVL.

This chain uses TRBV18 with TRBJ2-7, with 7 bases fitting TRBD1. The CDR3 has 14 amino acids. The V and J ends lost 3 bases and 7 bases, in that order; junction bases with no gene match: 9. In germline, CDR1 is KGHSH, CDR2 LQKENI. The DNA of the CDR3 is TGTGCCAGCTCACCGATACAGGGGTTAGGGGAGCAGTACGTC. Translating gives CASSPIQGLGEQYV.

The rearrangement joins TRBV30 to TRBJ2-1, with 14 bases fitting TRBD2. V dropped 2 bases and J dropped 10; count of bases not matched to a gene: 4. The germline CDR1 and CDR2 sequences are GTSNPN and SVGIG (reference sequence). The CDR3 runs to 14 residues. CDR3 in DNA: TGTGCCTGGAGTTCAGGACTAGCGGGGGGAGAGCAGTTCTTC. Protein sequence: CAWSSGLAGGEQFF.

This clonotype showed up just a few times. The CDR3 region has the DNA TGTGCCATTAGGGGAGGGGAGACCCAGTACTTC. This gives the protein CAIRGGETQYF. The rearrangement uses TRBV10-3 and TRBJ2-5, with TRBD2 matching over 7 bases. The germline V gene has CDR1 ENHRY and CDR2 SYGVKD. V shed 9 bases and J 5 bases; nucleotides not matched to a gene: 3. This CDR3 comprises 11 residues.

The V call is TRBV7-3, the J call TRBJ2-3; 15 bases fit TRBD2. This CDR3 spans 17 amino acids. The germline gives CDR1 SGHTA, CDR2 FQGTGA. Trimming at V came to 6 bases and at J to 2 bases, leaving 6 bases not matched to a gene. The CDR3 reads CASSPGLAGGATDTQYF. The CDR3 DNA sequence: TGTGCCAGCAGTCCTGGACTAGCGGGGGGGGCCACAGATACGCAGTATTTT. Drawing the rest from reference TRBV7-3 and TRBJ2-3, the complete variable domain is GAGVSQTPSNKVTEKGKYVELRCDPISGHTALYWYRQSLGQGPEFLIYFQGTGAADDSGLPNDRFFAVRPEGSVSTLKIQRTERGDSAVYLCASSPGLAGGATDTQYFGPGTRLTVL.

The chain carries TRBV4-3 and TRBJ2-7; TRBD2 might be the D (6 bases). V was trimmed by 3 bases and J by 6 bases, leaving 18 bases between them. The CDR3 is 15 residues long. Looked up from germline, CDR1 is LGHNA and CDR2 is YSLEER. The CDR3 nucleotides read TGCGCCAGCAGCCAGGCCTGGGGGGTCGCTCTCGAGCAGTACTTC. Translating it yields CASSQAWGVALEQYF.

The chain combines TRBV6-2 or TRBV6-3 with TRBJ1-5; TRBD1 agrees at 7 bases. The length of the CDR3 is 14 residues. Trimming cost V 7 bases and J 4 bases; bases outside gene matches: 7. The V gene's germline CDR1 is MNHEY and CDR2 SVGEGT. CDR3 loop: CASTRTGPNQPQHF. CDR3 DNA: TGTGCCAGCACTCGGACAGGTCCTAATCAGCCCCAGCATTTT.

This clonotype occurred a few times. DNA for the CDR3: TGTGCCAGCAGTTACTTGAGGGGCGATGAGCAGTTCTTC. This translates into CASSYLRGDEQFF. The rearrangement links TRBV6-2 or TRBV6-3 to TRBJ2-1; D is perhaps TRBD1 or TRBD2 (5 bases each). Trimming shortened V by 1 base and J by 8 bases, and 9 bases separated the two germline ends. Germline lookup yields CDR1 MNHEY and CDR2 SVGEGT. The CDR3 loop spans 13 amino acids.

V usage is TRBV3-1 and J usage is TRBJ2-2; D not certain. V gave up 0 bases and J gave up 3 bases, with 11 bases separating them. The CDR3 consists of 16 residues. Germline loops: CDR1 LGHDT, CDR2 YNNKEL (reference sequence). CDR3 sequence (DNA): TGTGCCAGCAGCCAAGACGTCGGAGTATACACCGGGGAGCTGTTTTTT. It yields the protein CASSQDVGVYTGELFF.

This chain connects TRBV5-1 to TRBJ2-3; D gene ambiguous. This CDR3 spans 16 amino acids. The germline CDR1 and CDR2 sequences are SGHRS and YFSETQ. V lost 0 bases and J lost 0, with 11 bases in between. The CDR3 coding sequence is TGCGCCAGCAGCTTGGGCTACACGTCTAGCACAGATACGCAGTATTTT. Translating it yields CASSLGYTSSTDTQYF.

This clonotype was detected a few times. The rearrangement joins TRBV7-2 to TRBJ2-7; 10 bases agree with TRBD1. After removal of 4 bases from V and 4 bases from J, the junction contained 4 bases not matched to a gene. The CDR3 is 14 residues long. Germline assignment: CDR1 SGHTA and CDR2 FQGNSA. In DNA, the CDR3 is TGTGCCAGCAGCTCGACAGGGGGCGCGTACGAGCAGTACTTC. It encodes CASSSTGGAYEQYF.

This clonotype was picked up a small number of times. The chain couples TRBV6-1 to TRBJ1-1; D gene ambiguous. The ends were cut back, 9 bases at V and 11 bases at J, with 22 bases in the middle. Looked up from germline, CDR1 is MNHNS and CDR2 is SASEGT. This CDR3 has 13 amino acids. CDR3 in amino acids: CASQITDTPAAFF. DNA of the CDR3: TGTGCCAGTCAAATAACCGACACCCCGGCCGCTTTCTTT.